This record covers a single T cell receptor beta chain. Its antigen is currently unknown. Germline CDR1 is SEHNR and CDR2 is FQNEAQ (reference sequence). This CDR3 comprises 15 residues. V trimming: 4 bases; J trimming: 0 bases; junction bases outside the gene matches: 5. It was 5'RACE with constant-segment primers that produced the TCR alpha and TCR beta cDNA libraries, which carried sample barcodes and UMIs. Via MiXCR, TCRdb re-called the 5' RACE reads, giving one row per CDR3 protein. The data hold under 650,000 distinct CDR3 sequences, with 15% to 20% observed a single time. The data are from a study of T-cell memory formation after mild COVID-19. Findings of the study overall: Within pre-infection memory, some responding clones were found, suggesting cross-reactive memory joined. Among clones contracting day 15 to 85, CD4/CD8 was balanced, whereas later expanders leaned CD4+. A second wave of clones peaked on day 37, and their SARS-CoV-2 specificity went unconfirmed.

The sequence came from an adult woman who had mild COVID-19 (a few samples of this study predate the infection). Cell type and time point are not known. This chain uses TRBV7-9 with TRBJ1-2; 7 bases map to TRBD1. The sequencing input was PBMCs or a T cell subset sorted from them (not recorded which). For the CDR3, the DNA is TGTGCCAGCAGCTCGGGGGACAGACCTAACTATGGCTACACCTTC. Translated: CASSSGDRPNYGYTF.